This entry lists 4 T cell receptor beta chains sequenced from one sample in a study of vaccination and CD4 T cells after COVID-19. The Oncomine TCR Beta short-read assay generated sequence data from the DNA of cultured CD4+ T cells. MiXCR was run by TCRdb on the PCR reads, yielding one entry per CDR3 protein. Of under 25,000 distinct CDR3 sequences detected, approximately 50% appear once; the ten largest clones hold 6% to 7.5%. These receptors are not linked to any known antigen. Described treatment: roughly 11-day PBMC culture with coronavirus spike peptide pools or control peptides (ViraFEST assay). The material sequenced was CD4+ T cells from blood, cultured in vitro. Every receptor here comes from a human donor who had recovered from COVID-19.

CDR3 DNA sequence: TGTGCCAGCAGTTCGGACAGGGGAAATTCACCCCTCCACTTT. It yields the protein CASSSDRGNSPLHF. The chain carries TRBV6-5 and TRBJ1-6, with 9 bases identical to TRBD1. Germline-derived CDR1 and CDR2 are MNHEY and SVGAGI. CDR3 length equals 14 residues. J gave up 7 bases and V 4 bases, and 2 bases lay outside the gene matches.

In its sample, this clonotype was seen a few times. CDR3 nucleotides: TGTGCCTATATGATACTAGGAGGCTACACCTTC. It encodes CAYMILGGYTF. The J gene is TRBJ1-2, the V gene TRBV30; D is undetermined. The ends were cut back, 7 bases at V and 8 bases at J, with 14 bases in the middle. Germline CDR1 GTSNPN, CDR2 SVGIG (reference sequence). The CDR3 totals 11 residues.

Only a few counts were recorded for this clonotype. The chain is built from TRBV2 and TRBJ1-1; 7 nucleotides match TRBD1. The germline V gene has CDR1 SNHLY and CDR2 FYNNEI. V was clipped by 4 bases and J by 0 bases; unmatched bases: 8. The length of the CDR3 is 16 residues. In DNA, the CDR3 is TGTGCCAGCAGTGTAGCAGGGGGTAATCTGAACACTGAAGCTTTCTTT. This gives the protein CASSVAGGNLNTEAFF.

This clonotype was seen a handful of times. The genes are TRBV2 and TRBJ1-5; 12 bases align to TRBD1. CDR1 and CDR2 (germline): SNHLY, FYNNEI. The CDR3 is 15 residues long. J lost 3 bases, V lost 6 bases, and 3 bases had no gene match. This CDR3 is CASRGTGGSNQPQHF. The DNA of the CDR3 is TGTGCCAGCAGAGGGACAGGGGGCTCCAATCAGCCCCAGCATTTT. The full variable domain, in which reference TRBV2 and TRBJ1-5 provide the parts outside the CDR3, is EPEVTQTPSHQVTQMGQEVILRCVPISNHLYFYWYRQILGQKVEFLVSFYNNEISEKSEIFDDQFSVERPDGSNFTLKIRSTKLEDSAMYFCASRGTGGSNQPQHFGDGTRLSIL.